This T cell receptor (beta chain) was sequenced in a study of blood T cells in healthy people across ages (dated by TCRdb to the mid-2010s). Study-level background: In model experiments, roughly one uniquely barcoded TCR beta cDNA molecule per two T cells was captured by template switching. Using the same blood draw, the study looked at two additional independent replicas of 1 million unique cDNA reads for two donors, one aged 18 to 30 and the other aged 80 or older. The donors were split into four age groups: young (average 16 years), middle-aged (more than 35), aged (approximately 60) and long-lived (more than 80). To avoid experimental bias, donors of different ages were distributed randomly across sequencing lanes. Age-related changes in TCR beta repertoire diversity were measured in the study by deep sequencing normalized with unique cDNA molecular identifiers. Results and caveats for the whole study, not just this receptor: Observed TCR beta diversity per million T cells fell roughly linearly with age, and a significant reduction was already apparent by age around 40. The CMV infection status of donors was not known, potentially confounding age-related changes in expanded clonotypes. Compared with the aged group, the long-lived group had more naive CD4+ T cells, fewer expanded clones and increased TCR diversity, a pattern suggesting age selection. There was a strong correlation between observed TCR beta diversity and the percentage of naive T cells measured by flow cytometry. Conclusive comparison of naive and antigen-experienced compartments was prevented by the profiling of bulk unsorted PBMCs. Estimates of total diversity based on one million sequenced T cells were considered lower bounds and underestimates.

Libraries were constructed by 5' RACE. The run used an Illumina HiSeq 2500. A second 7 to 11 cycle PCR used a sample-barcoded 5' primer and a J-beta primer mix. Each TCR beta cDNA molecule received a unique molecular identifier from a template-switch 5' adaptor carrying 12 random nucleotides. At least 2.5 million CDR3-containing paired-end reads were obtained from each sample. First-strand cDNA was synthesized from all RNA with the Mint cDNA synthesis kit, primed by a TRBC-specific oligonucleotide. After uracil-DNA glycosylase treatment, a first 18-cycle PCR used universal primers M1SS and BC2_uni_R on all cDNA. In the original analysis: For normalization, 1 million high-quality reads, each with a distinct molecular identifier, were randomly selected from each sample. Reads sharing molecular identifiers were discarded rather than binned into consensus sequences. MiTCR, run with a Q25 quality threshold and the strictest error-elimination algorithm, handled CDR3 identification, clonotype clustering and error correction. A nonparametric unseen species model with Euler transformation was used to estimate lower-bound total TCR beta diversity. Using fastp at Q25 and MiXCR, TCRdb reprocessed the public reads and kept productive beta chains. Rows matching on CDR3 protein sequence are summarized as one entry with the most common DNA and genes. The V and J calls reflect TCRdb's pipeline rather than the authors' work. This sample has about 750,000 distinct CDR3 sequences in its table, and about 53% of those were observed once. 40% to 50% of the sample rests with the top ten.

The 39 donors, aged about 6 to 95 years, were systemically healthy Caucasian individuals from Russia. About 9.8 milliliters of peripheral blood were drawn from each donor into EDTA-treated Vacutainer tubes. Ficoll-Paque density-gradient centrifugation was used to isolate PBMCs, with at least 7 million per sample. Trizol reagent was used to extract total RNA from PBMCs, with at least 5 micrograms per sample. Naive CD45RAhigh/CD27high T cell percentages were measured by flow cytometry on a PBMC aliquot from every donor. At the junction V is shortened by 4 bases and J by 11 bases; bases outside the gene matches: 15. The germline V gene gives CDR1 as SGHTA and CDR2 as FQGNSA. The CDR3 holds 15 amino acids from the cysteine to the phenylalanine. The entry retains the CDR3 DNA only, 45 bases that are in frame from base 1. On this clonotype: Its binding antigen is unknown. The input lacks base qualities; no much larger clone sits a single base away.

The sequence derives from a man at least 80 years old in good health. Material: blood. The chain was built from TRBV7-2 and TRBJ2-5; TRBD1 aligns with 8 central bases. The encoded CDR3 is CASSSSGGSNKEQYF. Here is the DNA: TGTGCCAGCAGCTCATCAGGGGGCTCCAACAAGGAGCAGTACTTC.